The 27 T cell receptor beta chains presented below share a single source sample, sequenced in a study of blood T cell repertoires in COVID-19. Repertoires were generated with immunoSEQ multiplex PCR, while TCRdb's copy carries only in-frame clones and drops some. The table has approximately 150,000 clones, about 85% seen once. Sequenced sample: peripheral blood. The receptors shown here come from a human donor with acute or convalescent COVID-19. The donor label of this sample is uncertain.

The chain joins TRBV6-5 to TRBJ2-7; TRBD1 aligns across 9 bases. The CDR3 consists of 14 residues. The V gene's germline CDR1 is MNHEY and CDR2 SVGAGI. The ends lost 5 bases at V and 3 bases at J; junction bases unmatched: 5. This CDR3 reads CASSLETGGYEQYF. In DNA, the CDR3 is TGTGCCAGCAGTCTCGAGACAGGGGGCTACGAGCAGTACTTC.

V gene TRBV2 combines with J gene TRBJ2-7; the match to TRBD1 covers 7 bases. This CDR3 contains 14 residues. Per germline, CDR1 SNHLY and CDR2 FYNNEI. V lost 6 bases to trimming and J lost 3 bases; unmatched junction nucleotides: 8. CDR3: CASSATGLVYEQYF. CDR3 in DNA: TGTGCCAGCAGCGCGACAGGGTTGGTCTACGAGCAGTACTTC.

The chain uses TRBV7-3 and TRBJ2-3; possible D gene TRBD2, 6 bases. Trimming stripped 1 base from V and 4 bases from J, with 15 bases between. The CDR3 runs to 16 residues. Germline-derived CDR1 and CDR2 are SGHTA and FQGTGA. The DNA of the CDR3 is TGTGCCAGCAGCTTAATGGGCGGGGCGCCCCCAGATACGCAGTATTTT. Translation: CASSLMGGAPPDTQYF.

This rearrangement joins TRBV24-1 to TRBJ2-3; TRBD2 might be the D (7 bases). Germline CDR1 is KGHDR and CDR2 is SFDVKD. CDR3 length equals 17 residues. The germline V and J ends were trimmed by 1 base and 6 bases, with 19 bases remaining between them. CDR3 sequence (DNA): TGTGCCACCAGTGATTTACGCGGGGGCCGAAACATTGATACGCAGTATTTT. This encodes CATSDLRGGRNIDTQYF.

The V gene is TRBV12-3 or TRBV12-4, the J gene TRBJ2-5, with D hard to call. Trimming cost V 6 bases and J 2 bases, with 10 bases left between them. The CDR3 is 13 residues long. Here the CDR3 reads CASSRSPQETQYF. The DNA for the CDR3 is TGTGCCAGCAGCCGGTCACCTCAAGAGACCCAGTACTTC.

This clone showed up just a few times. The V call is TRBV2, the J call TRBJ2-6; D might be TRBD2 (5 bases). The germline gives CDR1 SNHLY, CDR2 FYNNEI. The V end was cut by 3 bases, the J end by 0 bases, with 18 bases between. The CDR3 covers 19 residues. The CDR3, as DNA: TGTGCCAGCAGTGATCATACGCGGGCTGCTCTCTCTGGGGCCAACGTCCTGACTTTC. It yields the protein CASSDHTRAALSGANVLTF.

This sequence joins TRBV5-1 and TRBJ2-1; the match to TRBD2 covers 10 bases. V dropped 6 bases and J dropped 6; count of bases not matched to a gene: 9. This CDR3 comprises 15 residues. Germline loops: CDR1 SGHRS, CDR2 YFSETQ. Here the CDR3 DNA reads TGCGCCAGCACTGTCGGGAGCGGGAGGGCCAATGAGCAGTTCTTC. Its protein product is CASTVGSGRANEQFF.

The chain carries TRBV6-5 and TRBJ2-7; TRBD1 is a possible D gene (6 bases). The V gene's germline CDR1 is MNHEY and CDR2 SVGAGI. With 8 bases removed from V and 5 bases from J, the gap between germline ends came to 16 bases. The CDR3 totals 13 residues. The CDR3 nucleotides are TGTGCCAGCGGGGAGACAGGTCTACACGAGCAGTACTTC. Translation gives CASGETGLHEQYF.

This chain uses TRBV28 with TRBJ1-1; 9 positions match TRBD1. Germline V CDR1 and CDR2: MDHEN, SYDVKM. CDR3 length equals 14 residues. V gave up 10 bases and J gave up 4 bases; unmatched junction bases: 10. For the CDR3, the DNA is TGTGCCACCCGGACGACAGGGGGGATCACTGAAGCTTTCTTT. This encodes CATRTTGGITEAFF.

V is TRBV21-1 and J is TRBJ1-2; the listed D gene, TRBD1, was not tested against the DNA. TRBV21-1 is noted as a pseudogene. The CDR3 spans 17 residues. This CDR3 is CASSKGETGCRNYGYTF. CDR3 in DNA: TGTGCCAGCAGCAAGGGGGAGACAGGGTGTCGGAACTATGGCTACACCTTC.

V gene TRBV30 combines with J gene TRBJ1-2, with 8 bases matching TRBD1. Germline values: CDR1 GTSNPN, CDR2 SVGIG (reference sequence). Trimming cost V 5 bases and J 6 bases; bases outside gene matches: 8. The CDR3 is made up of 13 amino acids. DNA for the CDR3: TGTGCCTGGTCCCGGACAGGGTGGGATGGCTACACCTTC. Amino acids: CAWSRTGWDGYTF.

This clone was observed a single time. The chain combines TRBV29-1 with TRBJ1-1, with a possible D match to TRBD1 (6 bases). The CDR3 has 13 amino acids. Germline CDR1 is SQVTM and CDR2 is ANQGSEA. With 5 bases removed from V and 4 bases from J, the gap between germline ends came to 14 bases. CDR3 bases: TGCAGCGTTATCCCAGGGGTAGGCACTGAAGCTTTCTTT. This translates into CSVIPGVGTEAFF.

Comments on this clone: A junction boundary mismatches the germline segment, possibly from a read error. The chain is built from TRBV7-7 and TRBJ2-1; 11 nucleotides match TRBD2. CDR3 length equals 20 residues. Germline loops: CDR1 SSHAT, CDR2 FNYEAQ (reference sequence). As DNA, the CDR3 is TGTGCTAGCAGCTTAGAGCCCCAGCCCCCCTCTAGCGGGGGGTACAATGAGCAGTTCTTC. Amino acids: CASSLEPQPPSSGGYNEQFF.

This rearrangement joins TRBV28 to TRBJ1-1; D ambiguous. The CDR3 length is 15 residues. V lost 8 bases and J 1 base, leaving 17 bases between the germline ends. Germline V gene data show CDR1 as MDHEN and CDR2 as SYDVKM. The CDR3 region has the DNA TGTGCCAGCCTCCCCCCGGAGTTAGGGAACACTGAAGCTTTCTTT. Translation gives CASLPPELGNTEAFF. Complete variable domain (other parts from reference TRBV28 and TRBJ1-1): DVKVTQSSRYLVKRTGEKVFLECVQDMDHENMFWYRQDPGLGLRLIYFSYDVKMKEKGDIPEGYSVSREKKERFSLILESASTNQTSMYLCASLPPELGNTEAFFGQGTRLTVV.

The rearrangement joins TRBV15 to TRBJ1-6, with no clear D. CDR1 is LNHNV and CDR2 is YYDKDF in the germline V gene (reference sequence). The CDR3 is 14 residues long. V gave up 9 bases and J gave up 8 bases, with 17 bases separating them. The CDR3 bases are TGTGCCACGGAGGGATTGGGAGGGCATTCACCCCTCCACTTT. Translated: CATEGLGGHSPLHF.

This clone was seen a single time. The V and J genes are TRBV29-1 and TRBJ1-2; D might be TRBD1 (6 bases). CDR1 and CDR2 from the germline V gene are SQVTM and ANQGSEA. This CDR3 region has 14 residues. Trimming took 3 bases from V and 4 from J, leaving 15 bases between them. The CDR3 coding sequence is TGCAGCGTTGAGACGGACAGTTGGGGCTATGGCTACACCTTC. Translating it yields CSVETDSWGYGYTF.

The chain uses TRBV20-1 and TRBJ2-2; D not resolved. CDR1 is DFQATT and CDR2 is SNEGSKA in the germline V gene (reference sequence). Trimming took off 3 bases at V and 3 bases at J, with 8 bases between the two ends. CDR3 length equals 13 residues. DNA for the CDR3: TGCAGTGCTAGTGAGGCTTACACCGGGGAGCTGTTTTTT. As protein: CSASEAYTGELFF.

This sequence joins TRBV6-5 and TRBJ2-3; D is perhaps TRBD1 (5 bases). V lost 2 bases and J 0 bases, leaving 12 bases between the germline ends. CDR1 MNHEY and CDR2 SVGAGI come from the germline V gene. The CDR3 has 16 amino acids. CDR3 nucleotides: TGTGCCAGCAGTTACGACAGACCATTTAGCACAGATACGCAGTATTTT. Protein product: CASSYDRPFSTDTQYF.

This chain joins TRBV28 and TRBJ2-2, with a possible D match to TRBD1 (5 bases). In germline, CDR1 is MDHEN, CDR2 SYDVKM. The V gene lost 5 bases and the J gene lost 5 bases, with 18 bases spanning the gap. The CDR3 spans 16 residues. DNA for the CDR3: TGTGCCAGCAGTCCTCACGGACCTCCAGGGACCGGGGAGCTGTTTTTT. Protein sequence: CASSPHGPPGTGELFF.

This clone was counted a few times. The chain employs TRBV5-4 and TRBJ1-4; 10 bases line up with TRBD1. The V gene end was trimmed by 2 bases and the J gene end by 0 bases; junction bases not matched to a gene: 7. Germline CDR1 and CDR2: SGHNT and YYREEE (reference sequence). The CDR3 is 18 residues long. The CDR3 DNA sequence: TGTGCCAGCAGCTTCCACCGGGACAGGGGTACAACTAATGAAAAACTGTTTTTT. This gives the protein CASSFHRDRGTTNEKLFF.

The rearrangement uses TRBV30 and TRBJ2-7; 9 bases are shared with TRBD1. CDR1 is GTSNPN, CDR2 SVGIG, per germline (reference sequence). Trimming took 7 bases from V and 4 from J; bases not matched to a gene: 8. The CDR3 contains 13 residues. The CDR3 spells CASTGTGSYEQYF. The CDR3 nucleotides are TGTGCCTCGACCGGGACAGGGTCGTACGAGCAGTACTTC. Combining the CDR3 with reference TRBV30 and TRBJ2-7 gives the whole variable domain SQTIHQWPATLVQPVGSPLSLECTVEGTSNPNLYWYRQAAGRGLQLLFYSVGIGQISSEVPQNLSASRPQDRQFILSSKKLLLSDSGFYLCASTGTGSYEQYFGPGTRLTVT.

The chain couples TRBV11-3 to TRBJ2-5; perhaps TRBD1 as D (6 bases). CDR1 is SGHNT and CDR2 is YENEEA in the germline V gene. Trimming took 3 bases from V and 9 from J, leaving 20 bases between them. This CDR3 is built from 15 residues. The CDR3: CASSFSHRVEEAQYF. Written as DNA, the CDR3 is TGTGCCAGCAGCTTTTCACACAGGGTCGAGGAGGCCCAGTACTTC. The whole variable domain, remainder taken from reference TRBV11-3 and TRBJ2-5, is EAGVVQSPRYKIIEKKQPVAFWCNPISGHNTLYWYLQNLGQGPELLIRYENEEAVDDSQLPKDRFSAERLKGVDSTLKIQPAELGDSAVYLCASSFSHRVEEAQYFGPGTRLLVL.

This chain links TRBV6-1 with TRBJ1-2, with D tentatively TRBD1 (6 bases). The germline V gene has CDR1 MNHNS and CDR2 SASEGT. Trimming stripped 1 base from V and 8 bases from J, with 17 bases between. The CDR3 runs to 15 residues. The CDR3 DNA follows: TGTGCCAGCAGTGAAGTCGGAGATTTCAGGGGAGGCTACACCTTC. Residues: CASSEVGDFRGGYTF.

This clone was picked up a small number of times. The V and J genes are TRBV11-2 and TRBJ1-3; D remains ambiguous. Between the trimmed V and J ends, which lost 5 bases and 4 bases, there was a span of 9 bases. The CDR3 is 13 amino acids. Germline V gene sequence: CDR1 SGHAT, CDR2 FQNNGV. Here the CDR3 DNA reads TGTGCCAGCAGCCCACGCAGGGGAAACACCATATATTTT. Translating gives CASSPRRGNTIYF.

The count of this clone is one. The same CDR3 can be traced to other DNA sequences in this sample. The chain employs TRBV6-1 and TRBJ1-1; 10 positions agree with TRBD1. Germline-derived CDR1 and CDR2 are MNHNS and SASEGT. The CDR3 length is 13 residues. J gave up 9 bases and V 1 base, and 2 bases lay outside the gene matches. In nucleotides, the CDR3 is TGTGCCAGCAGTGAAGGGACAGGGGGAAAAGCTTTCTTT. It codes for CASSEGTGGKAFF.

V and J are TRBV7-3 and TRBJ2-7; TRBD1 aligns across 11 bases. This CDR3 has 16 residues. Germline values: CDR1 SGHTA, CDR2 FQGTGA. V lost 6 bases to trimming and J lost 10 bases; unmatched junction nucleotides: 17. The CDR3 reads CASSLDGTGGPPYQYF. CDR3 bases: TGTGCCAGCAGTCTCGACGGGACAGGGGGACCTCCGTACCAGTACTTC. Full variable domain (rest looked up from reference TRBV7-3 and TRBJ2-7): GAGVSQTPSNKVTEKGKYVELRCDPISGHTALYWYRQSLGQGPEFLIYFQGTGAADDSGLPNDRFFAVRPEGSVSTLKIQRTERGDSAVYLCASSLDGTGGPPYQYFGPGTRLTVT.

V is TRBV5-6 and J is TRBJ1-5; 9 bases fit TRBD1. Germline CDR1 is SGHDT and CDR2 is YYEEEE. V lost 2 bases, J lost 0 bases, and 6 bases stayed unmatched. The CDR3 runs 17 residues. CDR3 in amino acids: CASSFGGQGFSNQPQHF. CDR3 in DNA: TGTGCCAGCAGCTTCGGCGGACAGGGGTTTAGCAATCAGCCCCAGCATTTT.